A selection of T cell receptor beta chains follows, all from one sample in a study of blood T cell repertoires in COVID-19. The protocol was immunoSEQ multiplex PCR, while the TCRdb copy is restricted to in-frame clones and leaves out a portion. The table lists 410,000 or so clones, 89% of them singletons. Material for sequencing was peripheral blood. The receptors were gathered from a middle-aged woman with COVID-19, enrolled during active disease. The CDR3 runs from the conserved cysteine through the conserved F or W. Each record gives: clone size, D gene, J gene, V gene, CDR3 protein, CDR3 DNA. The D gene is left open where the match is weak. Clone size is not always given. Where it is, it says once, few, many or a class for expanded clones.

>.|TRBD2|TRBJ2-5|TRBV27
CASSSGLAGQETQYF
TGTGCCAGCAGTTCGGGACTAGCGGGGCAAGAGACCCAGTACTTC
>.|.|TRBJ1-3|TRBV6-6
CASSFRGSGNTIYF
TGTGCCAGCAGTTTCAGGGGCTCTGGAAACACCATATATTTT
>.|.|TRBJ2-7|TRBV28
CASSSGGYEQYF
TGTGCCAGCAGTTCCGGCGGATACGAGCAGTACTTC
>.|.|TRBJ2-3|TRBV5-4
CASSSPQVADTQYF
TGTGCCAGCAGCTCCCCACAGGTTGCAGATACGCAGTATTTT
>.|.|TRBJ1-5|TRBV3-1/TRBV3-2
CASSQVSETVQHF
TGTGCCAGCAGCCAAGTAAGCGAAACCGTCCAGCATTTT
>.|.|TRBJ1-5|TRBV11-2
CASSLDRWTHDQPQHF
TGTGCCAGCAGCTTAGATCGGTGGACACATGATCAGCCCCAGCATTTT
>.|.|TRBJ1-1|TRBV2
CASSGQANTEAFF
TGTGCCAGCTCAGGACAAGCAAACACTGAAGCTTTCTTT
>.|.|TRBJ2-3|TRBV11-3
CASSLDGNTDTQYF
TGTGCCAGCAGCTTAGATGGCAACACAGATACGCAGTATTTT
>few|.|TRBJ1-1|TRBV19
CASSIVGQGDTEAFF
TGTGCCAGTAGTATAGTAGGGCAGGGTGACACTGAAGCTTTCTTT
>.|TRBD1|TRBJ1-2|TRBV6-5
CASSYAGTGSHDGYTF
TGTGCCAGCAGTTACGCCGGGACAGGGTCGCACGATGGCTACACCTTC
>.|TRBD2|TRBJ2-7|TRBV20-1
CSASTREGLGYEQYF
TGCAGTGCTAGTACCCGGGAGGGCCTCGGCTACGAGCAGTACTTC
>.|TRBD1|TRBJ2-7|TRBV7-3
CASSPQGALYEQYF
TGTGCCAGCAGCCCACAGGGGGCGCTGTACGAGCAGTACTTC
>once|TRBD1|TRBJ2-7|TRBV2
CASEQGTYEQYF
TGTGCCAGCGAACAGGGGACCTACGAGCAGTACTTC
>.|TRBD2|TRBJ2-3|TRBV7-9
CASSTSGGTDTQYF
TGTGCCAGCAGCACCAGCGGGGGCACAGATACGCAGTATTTT
>.|TRBD2|TRBJ2-5|TRBV28
CASSSFLAGTYQETQYF
TGTGCCAGCAGTTCTTTCCTAGCGGGGACGTACCAAGAGACCCAGTACTTC
>.|.|TRBJ1-6|TRBV7-8
CASSLALGRQELHF
TGTGCCAGCAGCTTAGCGTTAGGTCGACAGGAACTCCACTTT
>once|.|TRBJ1-1|TRBV10-3
CAISDSDSMNTEAFF
TGTGCCATCAGTGACTCGGACAGTATGAACACTGAAGCTTTCTTT
>.|TRBD1|TRBJ1-2|TRBV5-4
CASSQLTGDYGYTF
TGTGCCAGCAGCCAGCTGACAGGGGACTATGGCTACACCTTC
>.|.|TRBJ1-5|TRBV7-9
CASSLEGFGGYQPQHF
TGTGCCAGCAGCTTAGAGGGATTCGGGGGTTATCAGCCCCAGCATTTT
>.|.|TRBJ1-5|TRBV10-3
CAISGGFREGRDSNQPQHF
TGTGCCATCAGTGGAGGGTTTAGGGAAGGTCGAGATAGCAATCAGCCCCAGCATTTT
>.|.|TRBJ1-2|TRBV11-2
CASSLAPGTNYGYTF
TGTGCCAGCAGCTTAGCACCGGGAACTAACTATGGCTACACCTTC
>.|.|TRBJ1-1|TRBV7-9
CASSFTGDGRLTFF
TGTGCCAGCAGCTTCACGGGGGACGGACGACTTACTTTCTTT
>once|TRBD1|TRBJ1-5|TRBV28
CASSLGTGSNQPQHF
TGTGCCAGCAGTTTAGGGACAGGCAGCAATCAGCCCCAGCATTTT
>.|TRBD1|TRBJ1-5|TRBV6-6
CASSYSGQGANQPQHF
TGTGCCAGCAGTTACTCGGGGCAGGGGGCGAATCAGCCCCAGCATTTT
>.|.|TRBJ2-6|TRBV7-6
CASSLGASGANVLTF
TGTGCCAGCAGCTTAGGGGCTTCTGGGGCCAACGTCCTGACTTTC
>.|TRBD1|TRBJ2-7|TRBV5-8
CASSLETGAGEQYF
TGTGCCAGCAGCTTGGAGACAGGGGCCGGCGAGCAGTACTTC
>.|.|TRBJ2-5|TRBV5-6
CASSTLDRDWETQYF
TGTGCCAGCAGCACCCTAGACAGGGACTGGGAGACCCAGTACTTC
>.|TRBD1|TRBJ2-3|TRBV4-3
CASSRDRGTDTQYF
TGCGCCAGCAGCCGGGACAGGGGGACAGATACGCAGTATTTT
>.|TRBD1|TRBJ1-5|TRBV9
CASSGGTGGDQPQHF
TGTGCCAGCAGCGGGGGGACAGGGGGCGATCAGCCCCAGCATTTT
>.|.|TRBJ1-5|TRBV20-1
CSASRPDSTGEPQHF
TGCAGTGCTAGTAGACCGGACAGCACCGGAGAGCCCCAGCATTTT
>.|TRBD1|TRBJ1-2|TRBV15
CATSSRGTGLYGYTF
TGTGCCACCAGCTCTCGTGGGACAGGGCTCTATGGCTACACCTTC
>.|TRBD2|TRBJ2-1|TRBV12-3/TRBV12-4
CASSPTAGGWQFF
TGTGCCAGCAGTCCCACGGCGGGAGGGTGGCAGTTCTTC
>.|.|TRBJ1-3|TRBV11-2
CASSLEPDTISGNTIYF
TGTGCCAGCAGCTTGGAACCGGACACAATCTCTGGAAACACCATATATTTT
>.|TRBD1|TRBJ2-7|TRBV7-3
CASSSGTGGEQYF
TGTGCCAGCAGCTCCGGGACAGGGGGTGAGCAGTACTTC
>.|.|TRBJ1-1|TRBV7-9
CASSLVTVNTEAFF
TGTGCCAGCAGCTTAGTGACAGTGAACACTGAAGCTTTCTTT
>.|TRBD1|TRBJ1-2|TRBV11-1
CASSLGQSGGGYTF
TGTGCCAGCAGCTTGGGACAGTCTGGGGGTGGCTACACCTTC
>.|.|TRBJ2-3|TRBV7-2
CASSLAGHSTDTQYF
TGTGCCAGCTCTCTCGCGGGGCACTCCACAGATACGCAGTATTTT
>.|.|TRBJ1-1|TRBV5-4
CASSQQTKKEAFF
TGTGCCAGCAGCCAACAAACGAAAAAGGAAGCTTTCTTT
>.|.|TRBJ2-1|TRBV4-1
CASSQEGSRVNEQFF
TGCGCCAGCAGCCAAGAAGGGTCGCGGGTCAATGAGCAGTTCTTC
>.|.|TRBJ1-2|TRBV5-5
CASSFLGVPDGGYTF
TGTGCCAGCAGCTTTCTCGGGGTCCCAGATGGTGGCTACACCTTC
>.|TRBD1|TRBJ2-5|TRBV12-5
CASGLSQPGQGKETQYF
TGTGCTAGTGGTTTGTCACAACCGGGACAGGGGAAAGAGACCCAGTACTTC
>.|.|TRBJ1-5|TRBV28
CASSKRAAGQPQHF
TGTGCCAGCAGTAAAAGGGCAGCGGGGCAGCCCCAGCATTTT
>few|TRBD1|TRBJ1-2|TRBV5-1
CASSSEGAGGYTF
TGCGCCAGCAGTTCCGAGGGGGCAGGAGGCTACACCTTC
>.|.|TRBJ1-5|TRBV12-3/TRBV12-4
CASRDRNSQPQHF
TGTGCCAGCAGAGACAGGAATAGCCAGCCCCAGCATTTT
>.|TRBD1|TRBJ1-2|TRBV12-3/TRBV12-4
CASTDRVTHGYTF
TGTGCCAGCACTGACAGGGTCACCCATGGCTACACCTTC
>.|TRBD1|TRBJ1-2|TRBV9
CASSAWDSPYGYTF
TGTGCCAGCAGCGCTTGGGACAGCCCTTATGGCTACACCTTC
>.|.|TRBJ1-3|TRBV28
CASSGELDTIYF
TGTGCCAGCAGTGGAGAATTGGACACCATATATTTT
>.|.|TRBJ2-7|TRBV6-6
CASSHRDSPKYF
TGTGCCAGCAGTCATCGGGACTCACCCAAGTACTTC
>.|.|TRBJ2-2|TRBV5-5
CASSPLGAPGGGELFF
TGTGCCAGCAGCCCCCTGGGGGCCCCGGGTGGCGGGGAGCTGTTTTTT
>once|TRBD2|TRBJ2-1|TRBV29-1
CSVEIAGARNEQFF
TGCAGCGTTGAAATAGCGGGAGCGCGCAATGAGCAGTTCTTC
>few|.|TRBJ1-5|TRBV11-2
CASSPGPNQPQHF
TGTGCCAGCAGCCCTGGGCCCAATCAGCCCCAGCATTTT
>.|.|TRBJ2-7|TRBV7-3
CASSRTRDEQYF
TGTGCCAGCAGCCGCACCCGCGACGAGCAGTACTTC
>.|.|TRBJ2-2|TRBV4-3
CASSQEVLARLNTGELFF
TGCGCCAGCAGCCAAGAGGTACTAGCCCGACTAAACACCGGGGAGCTGTTTTTT